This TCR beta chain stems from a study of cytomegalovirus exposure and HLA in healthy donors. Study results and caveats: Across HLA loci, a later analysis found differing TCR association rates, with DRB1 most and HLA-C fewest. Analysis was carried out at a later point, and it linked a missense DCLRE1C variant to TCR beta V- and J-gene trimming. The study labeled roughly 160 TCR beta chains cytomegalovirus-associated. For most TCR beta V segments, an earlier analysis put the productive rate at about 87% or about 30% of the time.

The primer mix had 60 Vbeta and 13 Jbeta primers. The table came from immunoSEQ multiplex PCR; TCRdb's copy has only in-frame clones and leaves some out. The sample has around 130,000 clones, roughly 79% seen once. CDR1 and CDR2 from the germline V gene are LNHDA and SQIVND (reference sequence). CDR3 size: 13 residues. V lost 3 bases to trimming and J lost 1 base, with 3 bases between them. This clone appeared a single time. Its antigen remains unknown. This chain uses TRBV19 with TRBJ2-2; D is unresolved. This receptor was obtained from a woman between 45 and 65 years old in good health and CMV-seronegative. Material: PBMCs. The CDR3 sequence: CASSMRNTGELFF. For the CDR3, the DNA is TGTGCCAGTAGTATGAGGAACACCGGGGAGCTGTTTTTT. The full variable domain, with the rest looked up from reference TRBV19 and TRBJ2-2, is DGGITQSPKYLFRKEGQNVTLSCEQNLNHDAMYWYRQDPGQGLRLIYYSQIVNDFQKGDIAEGYSVSREKKESFPLTVTSAQKNPTAFYLCASSMRNTGELFFGEGSRLTVL.